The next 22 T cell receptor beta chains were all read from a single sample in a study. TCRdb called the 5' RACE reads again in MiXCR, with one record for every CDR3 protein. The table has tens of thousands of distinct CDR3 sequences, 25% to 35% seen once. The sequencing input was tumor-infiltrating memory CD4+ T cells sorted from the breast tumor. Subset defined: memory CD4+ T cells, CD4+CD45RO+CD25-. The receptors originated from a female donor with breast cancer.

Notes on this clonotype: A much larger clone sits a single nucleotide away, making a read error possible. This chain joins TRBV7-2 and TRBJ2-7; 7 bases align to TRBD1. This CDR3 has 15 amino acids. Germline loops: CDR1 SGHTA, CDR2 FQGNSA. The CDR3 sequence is CASSFLSGTAYERYF. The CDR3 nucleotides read TGTGCCAGCAGCTTCTTATCCGGGACAGCCTACGAGCGGTACTTC.

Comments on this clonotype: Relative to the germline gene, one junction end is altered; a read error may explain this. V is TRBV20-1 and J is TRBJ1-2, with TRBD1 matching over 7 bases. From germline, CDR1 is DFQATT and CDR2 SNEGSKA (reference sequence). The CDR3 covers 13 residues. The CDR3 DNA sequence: TGCAGTGCCAGAGGCGAACAGGGGTATGGCTACACCTTC. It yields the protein CSARGEQGYGYTF.

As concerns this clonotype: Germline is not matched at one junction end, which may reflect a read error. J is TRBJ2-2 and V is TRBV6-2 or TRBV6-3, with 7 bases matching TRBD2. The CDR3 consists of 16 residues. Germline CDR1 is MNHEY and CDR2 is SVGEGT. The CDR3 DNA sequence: TGTGCCAGCAGACCCGCGGGAGCGGCGAACACCGGGGAGCCGTTTTTT. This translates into CASRPAGAANTGEPFF.

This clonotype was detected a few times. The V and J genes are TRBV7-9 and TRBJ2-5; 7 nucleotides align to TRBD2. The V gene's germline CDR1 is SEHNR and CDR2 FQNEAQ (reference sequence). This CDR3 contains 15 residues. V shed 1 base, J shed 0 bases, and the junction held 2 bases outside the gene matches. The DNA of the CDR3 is TGTGCCAGCAGCTTAGTGCGGGGGTACCAAGAGACCCAGTACTTC. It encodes CASSLVRGYQETQYF.

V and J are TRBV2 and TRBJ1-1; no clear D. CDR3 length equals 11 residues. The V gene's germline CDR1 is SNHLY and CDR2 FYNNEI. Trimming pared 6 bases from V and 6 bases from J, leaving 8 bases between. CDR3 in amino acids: CASRPRAEAFF. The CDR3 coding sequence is TGTGCCAGCAGACCGCGGGCTGAAGCTTTCTTT.

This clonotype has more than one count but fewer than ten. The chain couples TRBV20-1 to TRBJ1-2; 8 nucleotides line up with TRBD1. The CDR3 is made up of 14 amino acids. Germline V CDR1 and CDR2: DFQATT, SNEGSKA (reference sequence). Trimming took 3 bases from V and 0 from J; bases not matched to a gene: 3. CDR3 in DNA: TGCAGTGCTAGGGGACAGGTAGCTAACTATGGCTACACCTTC. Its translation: CSARGQVANYGYTF.

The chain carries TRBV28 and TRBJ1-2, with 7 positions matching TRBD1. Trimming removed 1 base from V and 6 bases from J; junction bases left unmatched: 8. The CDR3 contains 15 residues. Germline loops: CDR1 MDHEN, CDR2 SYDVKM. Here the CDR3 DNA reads TGTGCCAGCAGTTTATCGCTTAGCACAGGGGATGGCTACACCTTC. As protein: CASSLSLSTGDGYTF.

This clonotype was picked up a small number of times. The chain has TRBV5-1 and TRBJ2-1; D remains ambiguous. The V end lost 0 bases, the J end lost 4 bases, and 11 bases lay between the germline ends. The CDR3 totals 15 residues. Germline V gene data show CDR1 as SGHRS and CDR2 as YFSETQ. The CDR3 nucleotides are TGCGCCAGCAGCTTGGCACTCCAGCCTTACAATGAGCAGTTCTTC. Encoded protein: CASSLALQPYNEQFF. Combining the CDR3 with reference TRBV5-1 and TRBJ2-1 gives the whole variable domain KAGVTQTPRYLIKTRGQQVTLSCSPISGHRSVSWYQQTPGQGLQFLFEYFSETQRNKGNFPGRFSGRQFSNSRSEMNVSTLELGDSALYLCASSLALQPYNEQFFGPGTRLTVL.

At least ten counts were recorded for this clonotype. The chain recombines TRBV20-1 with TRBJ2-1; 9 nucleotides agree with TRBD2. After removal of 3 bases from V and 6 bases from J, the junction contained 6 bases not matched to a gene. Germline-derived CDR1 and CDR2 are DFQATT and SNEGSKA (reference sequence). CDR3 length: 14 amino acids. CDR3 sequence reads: CSARSGGPGNEQFF. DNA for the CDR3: TGCAGTGCTAGGAGCGGGGGGCCGGGCAATGAGCAGTTCTTC.

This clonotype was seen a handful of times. The CDR3 coding sequence is TGTGCCAGCAGTGACAACAGGGCCTACACTGAAGCTTTCTTT. It codes for CASSDNRAYTEAFF. The rearrangement uses TRBV6-1 and TRBJ1-1; a possible D gene is TRBD1 (6 bases). The germline V gene encodes CDR1 MNHNS and CDR2 SASEGT. Trimming removed 3 bases from V and 3 bases from J, with 11 bases in between. The length of the CDR3 is 14 residues.

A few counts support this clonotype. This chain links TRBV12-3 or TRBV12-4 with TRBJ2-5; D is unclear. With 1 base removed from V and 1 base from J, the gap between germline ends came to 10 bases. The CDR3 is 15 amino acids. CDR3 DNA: TGTGCCAGCAGTTTAGGAACGGCGGTCCAAGAGACCCAGTACTTC. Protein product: CASSLGTAVQETQYF.

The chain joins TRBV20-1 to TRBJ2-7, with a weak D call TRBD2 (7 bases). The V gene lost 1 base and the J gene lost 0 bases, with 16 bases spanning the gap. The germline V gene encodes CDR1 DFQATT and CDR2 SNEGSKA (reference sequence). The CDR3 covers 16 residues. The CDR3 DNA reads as TGCAGTGCTAGAGGAGCGGGGACAAGGAGCTCCTACGAGCAGTACTTC. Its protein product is CSARGAGTRSSYEQYF.

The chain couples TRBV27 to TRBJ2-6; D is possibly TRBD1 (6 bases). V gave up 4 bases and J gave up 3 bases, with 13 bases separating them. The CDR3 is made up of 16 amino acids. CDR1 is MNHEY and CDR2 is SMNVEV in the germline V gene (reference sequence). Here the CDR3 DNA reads TGTGCCAGCAGTTCATCCCCAGGGGTTGGGGCCAACGTCCTGACTTTC. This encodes CASSSSPGVGANVLTF.

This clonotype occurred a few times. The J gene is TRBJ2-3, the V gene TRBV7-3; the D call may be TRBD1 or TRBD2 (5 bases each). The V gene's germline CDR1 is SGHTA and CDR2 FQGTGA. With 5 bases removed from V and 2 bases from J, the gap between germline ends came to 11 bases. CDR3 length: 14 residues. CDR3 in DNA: TGTGCCAGCAGCCCAAGTGGGACCACAGATACGCAGTATTTT. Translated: CASSPSGTTDTQYF.

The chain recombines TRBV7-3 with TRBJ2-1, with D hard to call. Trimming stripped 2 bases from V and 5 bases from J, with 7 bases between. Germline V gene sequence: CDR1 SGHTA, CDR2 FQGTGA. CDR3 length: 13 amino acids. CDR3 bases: TGTGCCAGCAGCTTACAGATGAACAATGAGCAGTTCTTC. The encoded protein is CASSLQMNNEQFF.

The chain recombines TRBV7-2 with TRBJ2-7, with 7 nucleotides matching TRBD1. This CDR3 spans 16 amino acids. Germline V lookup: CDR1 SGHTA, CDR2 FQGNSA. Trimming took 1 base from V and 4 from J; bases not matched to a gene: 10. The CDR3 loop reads CASSLEGAQWWYEQYF. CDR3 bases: TGTGCCAGCAGCTTAGAGGGGGCGCAGTGGTGGTACGAGCAGTACTTC.

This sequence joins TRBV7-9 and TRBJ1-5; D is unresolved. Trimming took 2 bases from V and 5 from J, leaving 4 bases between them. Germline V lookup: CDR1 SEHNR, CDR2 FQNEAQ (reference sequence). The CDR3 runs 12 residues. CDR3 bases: TGTGCCAGCAGCTTACTAGATCAGCCCCAGCATTTT. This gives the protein CASSLLDQPQHF.

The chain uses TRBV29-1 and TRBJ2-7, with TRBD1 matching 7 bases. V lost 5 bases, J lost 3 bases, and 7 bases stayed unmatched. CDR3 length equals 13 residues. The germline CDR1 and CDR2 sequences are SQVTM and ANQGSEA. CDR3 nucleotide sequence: TGCAGCGTTTGGGGGACAGCGGTCTACGAGCAGTACTTC. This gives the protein CSVWGTAVYEQYF.

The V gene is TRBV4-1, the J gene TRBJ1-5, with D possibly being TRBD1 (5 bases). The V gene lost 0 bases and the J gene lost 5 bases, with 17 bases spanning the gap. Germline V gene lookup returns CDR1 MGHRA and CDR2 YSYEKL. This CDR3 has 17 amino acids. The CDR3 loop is CASSQDPGQVGYQPQHF. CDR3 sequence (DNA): TGCGCCAGCAGCCAAGATCCAGGGCAGGTTGGATATCAGCCCCAGCATTTT.

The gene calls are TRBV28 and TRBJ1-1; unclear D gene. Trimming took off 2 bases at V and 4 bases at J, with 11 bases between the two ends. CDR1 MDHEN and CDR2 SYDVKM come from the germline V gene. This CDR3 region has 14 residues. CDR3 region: CASSLTAVGTEAFF. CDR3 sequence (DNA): TGTGCCAGCAGTTTAACGGCCGTCGGCACTGAAGCTTTCTTT.

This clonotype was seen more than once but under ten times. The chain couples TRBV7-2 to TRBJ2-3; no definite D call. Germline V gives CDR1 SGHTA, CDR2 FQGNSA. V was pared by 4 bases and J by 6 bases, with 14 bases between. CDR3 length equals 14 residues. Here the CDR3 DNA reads TGTGCCAGCAGCTCTGTCTTGACCGGTGATACGCAGTATTTT. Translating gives CASSSVLTGDTQYF. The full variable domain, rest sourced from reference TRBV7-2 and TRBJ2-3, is GAGVSQSPSNKVTEKGKDVELRCDPISGHTALYWYRQSLGQGLEFLIYFQGNSAPDKSGLPSDRFSAERTGGSVSTLTIQRTQQEDSAVYLCASSSVLTGDTQYFGPGTRLTVL.

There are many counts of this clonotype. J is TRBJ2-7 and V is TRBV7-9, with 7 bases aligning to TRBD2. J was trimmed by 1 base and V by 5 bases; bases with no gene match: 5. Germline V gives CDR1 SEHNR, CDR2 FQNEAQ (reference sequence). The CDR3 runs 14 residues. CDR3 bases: TGTGCCAGCAGCCGGGGGGAGGCGTCCTACGAGCAGTACTTC. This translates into CASSRGEASYEQYF.